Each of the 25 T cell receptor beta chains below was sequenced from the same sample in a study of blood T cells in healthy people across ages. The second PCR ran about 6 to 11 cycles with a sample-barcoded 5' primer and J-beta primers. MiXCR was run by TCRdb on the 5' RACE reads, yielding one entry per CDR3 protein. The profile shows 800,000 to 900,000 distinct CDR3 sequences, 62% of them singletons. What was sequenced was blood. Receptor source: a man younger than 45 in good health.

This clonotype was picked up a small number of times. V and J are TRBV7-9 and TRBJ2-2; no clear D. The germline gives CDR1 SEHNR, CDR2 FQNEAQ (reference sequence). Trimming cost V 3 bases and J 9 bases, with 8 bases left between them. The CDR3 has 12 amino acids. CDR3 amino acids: CASSFPDRELFF. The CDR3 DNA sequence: TGTGCCAGCAGCTTCCCTGATCGGGAGCTGTTTTTT.

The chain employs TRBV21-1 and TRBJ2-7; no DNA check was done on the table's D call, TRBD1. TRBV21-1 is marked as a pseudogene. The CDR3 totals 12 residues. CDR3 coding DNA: TGTGCCAGCCTCGGGACAACTTACGAGCAGTACTTC. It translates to CASLGTTYEQYF.

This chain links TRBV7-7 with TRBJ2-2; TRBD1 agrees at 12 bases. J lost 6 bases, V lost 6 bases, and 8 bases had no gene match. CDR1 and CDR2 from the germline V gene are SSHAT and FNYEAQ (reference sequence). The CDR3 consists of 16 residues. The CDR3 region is CASSRTGTGGSGELFF. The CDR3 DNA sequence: TGTGCCAGCAGTCGGACCGGGACAGGGGGCTCCGGGGAGCTGTTTTTT.

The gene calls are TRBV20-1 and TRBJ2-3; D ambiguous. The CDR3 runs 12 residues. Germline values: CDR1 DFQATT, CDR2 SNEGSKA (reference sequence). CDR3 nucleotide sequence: TGCGGCCTGAGAGCTAGCACAGATACGCAGTATTTT. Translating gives CGLRASTDTQYF.

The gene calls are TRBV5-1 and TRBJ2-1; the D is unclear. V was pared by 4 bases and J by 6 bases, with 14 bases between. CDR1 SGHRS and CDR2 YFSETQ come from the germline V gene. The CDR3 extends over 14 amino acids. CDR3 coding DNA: TGCGCCAGCAGCCGCCTAGAAGATAGCAATGAGCAGTTCTTC. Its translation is CASSRLEDSNEQFF.

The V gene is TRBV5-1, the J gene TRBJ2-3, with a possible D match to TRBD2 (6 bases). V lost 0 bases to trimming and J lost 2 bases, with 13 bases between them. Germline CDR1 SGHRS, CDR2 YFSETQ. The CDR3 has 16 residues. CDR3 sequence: CASSLEPGVATDTQYF. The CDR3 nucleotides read TGCGCCAGCAGCTTGGAACCGGGGGTCGCCACAGATACGCAGTATTTT.

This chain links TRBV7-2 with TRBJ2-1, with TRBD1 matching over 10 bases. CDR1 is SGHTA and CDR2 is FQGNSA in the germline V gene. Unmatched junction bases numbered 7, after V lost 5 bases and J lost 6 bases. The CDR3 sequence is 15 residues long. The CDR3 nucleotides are TGTGCCAGCAGCCAGGACAGGGGGGAGGTCAATGAGCAGTTCTTC. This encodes CASSQDRGEVNEQFF.

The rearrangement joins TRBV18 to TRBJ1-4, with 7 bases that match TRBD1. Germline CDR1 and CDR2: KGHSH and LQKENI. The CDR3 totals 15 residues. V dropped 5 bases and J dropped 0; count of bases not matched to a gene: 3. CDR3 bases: TGTGCCAGCTCAGGACAGGATGCAACTAATGAAAAACTGTTTTTT. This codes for CASSGQDATNEKLFF.

CDR3 sequence reads: CASSQDFWGAVGYTF. Here the CDR3 DNA reads TGCGCCAGCAGCCAAGATTTTTGGGGGGCGGTTGGCTACACCTTC. The chain carries TRBV4-3 and TRBJ1-2, with D maybe TRBD1 (6 bases). The CDR3 is made up of 15 amino acids. CDR1 is LGHNA and CDR2 is YSLEER in the germline V gene. V lost 0 bases and J lost 7, with 15 bases in between.

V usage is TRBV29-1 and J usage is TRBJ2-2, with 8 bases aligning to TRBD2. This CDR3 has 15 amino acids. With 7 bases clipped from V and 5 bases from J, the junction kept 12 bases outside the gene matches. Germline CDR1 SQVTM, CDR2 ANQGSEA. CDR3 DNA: TGCAGCGCCCGGACCGGACTAGCAGGGACCGGGGAGCTGTTTTTT. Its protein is CSARTGLAGTGELFF.

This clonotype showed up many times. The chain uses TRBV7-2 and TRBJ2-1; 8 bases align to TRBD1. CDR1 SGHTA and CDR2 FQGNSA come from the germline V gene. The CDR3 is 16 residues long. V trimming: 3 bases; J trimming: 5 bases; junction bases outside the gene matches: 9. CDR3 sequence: CASSFRQGRGNNEQFF. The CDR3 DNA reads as TGTGCCAGCAGCTTTCGACAGGGGCGAGGCAACAATGAGCAGTTCTTC.

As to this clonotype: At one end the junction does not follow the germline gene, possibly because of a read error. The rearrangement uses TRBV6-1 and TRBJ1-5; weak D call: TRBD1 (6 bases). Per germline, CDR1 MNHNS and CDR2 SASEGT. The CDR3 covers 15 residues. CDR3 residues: CASSGPTDSTQPQHF. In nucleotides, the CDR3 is TGTGCCAGCAGTGGGCCGACGGACAGCACTCAGCCCCAGCATTTT.

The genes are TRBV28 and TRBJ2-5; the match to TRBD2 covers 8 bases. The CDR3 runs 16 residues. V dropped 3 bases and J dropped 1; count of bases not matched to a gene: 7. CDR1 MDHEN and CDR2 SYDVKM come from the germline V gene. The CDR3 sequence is CASSLVGGGTQETQYF. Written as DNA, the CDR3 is TGTGCCAGCAGTTTGGTCGGCGGGGGGACCCAAGAGACCCAGTACTTC.

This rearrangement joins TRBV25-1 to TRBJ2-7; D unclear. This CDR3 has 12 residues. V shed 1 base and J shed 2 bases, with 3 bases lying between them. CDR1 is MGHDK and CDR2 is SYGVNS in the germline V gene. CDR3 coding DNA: TGTGCCAGCAGTGAATCTGCCTACGAGCAGTACTTC. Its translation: CASSESAYEQYF.

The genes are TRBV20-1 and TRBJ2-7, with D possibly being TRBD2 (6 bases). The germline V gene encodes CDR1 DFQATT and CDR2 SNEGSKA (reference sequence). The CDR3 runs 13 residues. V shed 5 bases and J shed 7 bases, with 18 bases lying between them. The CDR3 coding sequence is TGCAGTGCTTTTAGACTAGGATTAGAAGAGCAGTACTTC. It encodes CSAFRLGLEEQYF.

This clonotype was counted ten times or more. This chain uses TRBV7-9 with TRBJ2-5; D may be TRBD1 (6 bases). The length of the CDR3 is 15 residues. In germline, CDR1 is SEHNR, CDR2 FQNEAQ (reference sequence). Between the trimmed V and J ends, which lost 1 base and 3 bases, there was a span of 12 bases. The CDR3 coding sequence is TGTGCCAGCAGCTTAGGTATCAGGACAGAAGAGACCCAGTACTTC. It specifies CASSLGIRTEETQYF.

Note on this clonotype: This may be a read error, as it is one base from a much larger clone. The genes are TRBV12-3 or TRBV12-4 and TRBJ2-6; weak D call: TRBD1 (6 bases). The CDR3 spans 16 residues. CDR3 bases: TGTACCAGCAGTCAACCAGGGGCAGCTGGGGCCAACGTCCTGACTTTC. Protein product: CTSSQPGAAGANVLTF.

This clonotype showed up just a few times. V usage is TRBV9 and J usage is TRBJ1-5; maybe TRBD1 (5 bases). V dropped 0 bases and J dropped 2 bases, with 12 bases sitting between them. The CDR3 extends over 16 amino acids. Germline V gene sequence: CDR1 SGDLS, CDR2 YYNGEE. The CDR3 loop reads CASSVGLGDGNQPQHF. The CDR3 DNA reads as TGTGCCAGCAGCGTAGGGCTCGGGGACGGCAATCAGCCCCAGCATTTT.

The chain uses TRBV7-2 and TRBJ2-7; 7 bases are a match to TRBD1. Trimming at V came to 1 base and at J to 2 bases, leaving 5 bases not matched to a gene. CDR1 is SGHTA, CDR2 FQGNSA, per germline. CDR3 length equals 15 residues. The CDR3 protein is CASSLGDRPTYEQYF. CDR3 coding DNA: TGTGCCAGCAGCTTAGGGGACAGACCTACCTACGAGCAGTACTTC.

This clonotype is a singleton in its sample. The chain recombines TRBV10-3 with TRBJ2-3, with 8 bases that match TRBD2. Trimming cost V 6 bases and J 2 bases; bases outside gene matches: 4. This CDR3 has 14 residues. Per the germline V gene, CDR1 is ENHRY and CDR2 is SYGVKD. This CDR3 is CAIRPGGFTDTQYF. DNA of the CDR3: TGTGCCATCAGACCGGGAGGGTTCACAGATACGCAGTATTTT.

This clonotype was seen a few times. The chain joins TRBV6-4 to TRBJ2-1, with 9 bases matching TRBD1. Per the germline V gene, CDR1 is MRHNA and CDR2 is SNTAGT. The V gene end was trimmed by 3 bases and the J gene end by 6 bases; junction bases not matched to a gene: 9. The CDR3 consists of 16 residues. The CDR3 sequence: CASSESPGQGINEQFF. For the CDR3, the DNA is TGTGCCAGCAGTGAGTCCCCGGGACAGGGAATCAATGAGCAGTTCTTC.

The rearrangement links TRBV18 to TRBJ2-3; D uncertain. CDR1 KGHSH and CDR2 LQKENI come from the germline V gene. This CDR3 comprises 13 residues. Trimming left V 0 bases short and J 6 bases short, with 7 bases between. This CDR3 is CASSPPSLDTQYF. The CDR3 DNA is TGTGCCAGCTCACCACCGTCTCTCGATACGCAGTATTTT.

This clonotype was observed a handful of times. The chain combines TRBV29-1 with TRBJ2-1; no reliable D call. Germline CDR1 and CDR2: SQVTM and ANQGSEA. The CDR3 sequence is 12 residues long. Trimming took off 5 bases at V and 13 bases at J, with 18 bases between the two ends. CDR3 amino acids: CSVYGSTGLQFF. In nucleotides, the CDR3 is TGCAGCGTTTATGGGTCAACCGGTCTCCAGTTCTTC.

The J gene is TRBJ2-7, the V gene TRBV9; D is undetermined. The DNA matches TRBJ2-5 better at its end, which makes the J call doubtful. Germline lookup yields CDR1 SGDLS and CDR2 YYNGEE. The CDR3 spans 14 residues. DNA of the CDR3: TGTGCCAGCAGCGACTCCAATCTGGCGGAGACCCAGTACTTC. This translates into CASSDSNLAETQYF.

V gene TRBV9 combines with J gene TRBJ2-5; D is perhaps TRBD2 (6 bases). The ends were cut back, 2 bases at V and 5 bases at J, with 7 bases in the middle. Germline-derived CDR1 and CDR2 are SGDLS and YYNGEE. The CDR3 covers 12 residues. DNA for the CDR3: TGTGCCAGCAGCGTGGAGGGCGAGACCCAGTACTTC. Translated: CASSVEGETQYF. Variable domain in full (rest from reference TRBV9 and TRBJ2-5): DSGVTQTPKHLITATGQRVTLRCSPRSGDLSVYWYQQSLDQGLQFLIQYYNGEERAKGNILERFSAQQFPDLHSELNLSSLELGDSALYFCASSVEGETQYFGPGTRLLVL.